This T cell receptor (beta chain) stems from a study of beta chain features in type 1 diabetes. Study-wide findings and caveats: The study notes PCR might favor shorter templates equally in patients and controls. All four CD4+ subsets of Type 1 diabetes patients contained TCRB CDR3s that were moderately but significantly shorter.

The sequenced template was cDNA made from the entire isolated RNA. Clones were sequenced by immunoSEQ multiplex PCR, and TCRdb holds only the in-frame ones, with some missing. The sample comprises some 410,000 clones, roughly 11% of which are singletons, and 0.04% to 0.05% rests with the top ten. One heparinised blood draw, averaging roughly 120 mL, came from each donor. Cells sorted by CD45RO/CCR7/CD25/CD127/CD95/CD27 comprised CD4+ naive, central memory, regulatory and stem cell-like memory cells. This clone has just a few counts. What it binds is unknown. Source material: naive CD4+ T cells from blood. The clonotype originates from a woman younger than 30 in good health.

The DNA of the CDR3 is TGCGCCAGCAGCCAAGATTTCTACAATGAGCAGTTCTTC. Translation gives CASSQDFYNEQFF. This chain joins TRBV4-3 and TRBJ2-1, with D uncertain. The CDR3 totals 13 residues. Germline-derived CDR1 and CDR2 are LGHNA and YSLEER. V was pared by 0 bases and J by 3 bases, with 3 bases between.